Presented here are 17 T cell receptor beta chains from one specimen sequenced in a study of T cell responses to AZD1222 COVID-19 vaccine. Generated by immunoSEQ multiplex PCR, the TCRdb table keeps only in-frame clones and is missing some. This sample has about 170,000 clones, with 90% to 95% found just once. The sequencing here drew on peripheral blood, taken on day 0 of AZD1222 vaccination. All receptors come from an adult in good health.

The chain has TRBV13 and TRBJ2-2, with D possibly called TRBD1 or TRBD2 (5 bases each). The CDR3 is 13 amino acids. The V end lost 5 bases, the J end lost 7 bases, and 11 bases lay between the germline ends. The germline gives CDR1 PRHDT, CDR2 FYEKMQ (reference sequence). As DNA, the CDR3 is TGTGCCAGCAGCACCGGGACGAACGGGGAGCTGTTTTTT. This sequence encodes CASSTGTNGELFF.

The V call is TRBV28, the J call TRBJ1-5; tentative D call: TRBD1 (6 bases). The germline V and J ends were trimmed by 7 bases and 5 bases, with 21 bases remaining between them. Germline V gives CDR1 MDHEN, CDR2 SYDVKM. This CDR3 comprises 16 residues. The DNA for the CDR3 is TGTGCCAGCATAGCGACCTCCGGACAGTTAGATCAGCCCCAGCATTTT. Residues: CASIATSGQLDQPQHF.

The chain has TRBV25-1 and TRBJ1-1, with D possibly matching TRBD1 (5 bases). V was pared by 5 bases and J by 6 bases, with 13 bases between. This CDR3 region has 13 residues. Germline CDR1 and CDR2: MGHDK and SYGVNS. This CDR3 reads CASSPDGGAEAFF. The CDR3 nucleotides are TGTGCCAGCAGTCCCGATGGGGGAGCTGAAGCTTTCTTT.

This chain joins TRBV19 and TRBJ1-1, with TRBD1 as a possible D gene (6 bases). Germline V lookup: CDR1 LNHDA, CDR2 SQIVND (reference sequence). CDR3 length: 15 amino acids. The germline V and J ends were trimmed by 6 bases and 3 bases, with 17 bases remaining between them. Here the CDR3 reads CASRWGGADYTEAFF. The CDR3 DNA reads TGTGCCAGTAGATGGGGGGGCGCGGACTACACTGAAGCTTTCTTT.

V usage is TRBV11-3 and J usage is TRBJ2-1, with no clear D. The V and J ends lost 1 base and 9 bases respectively, with 7 bases between them. CDR3 size: 12 residues. Germline V gene data show CDR1 as SGHNT and CDR2 as YENEEA. The CDR3 DNA is TGTGCCAGCAGCTTAGGGGGTAGTGAGCAGTTCTTC. Translated: CASSLGGSEQFF.

V is TRBV7-6 and J is TRBJ1-4, with 7 bases matching TRBD1. Germline lookup yields CDR1 SGHVS and CDR2 FNYEAQ. The junction had 13 bases not matched to a gene; V was cut back by 6 bases and J by 3 bases. The length of the CDR3 is 17 residues. The CDR3 coding sequence is TGTGCCAGCAGTGTGAGATACAGGGGAAGAGCTAATGAAAAACTGTTTTTT. It encodes CASSVRYRGRANEKLFF.

The chain links TRBV15 to TRBJ1-2, with 12 bases lining up with TRBD1. This CDR3 contains 15 residues. CDR1 is LNHNV and CDR2 is YYDKDF in the germline V gene (reference sequence). The ends lost 2 bases at V and 8 bases at J; junction bases unmatched: 6. The CDR3 loop reads CATSRRDRGLEGYTF. The DNA for the CDR3 is TGTGCCACCAGCAGACGGGACAGGGGGCTAGAAGGCTACACCTTC. The full variable domain, rest sourced from reference TRBV15 and TRBJ1-2, is DAMVIQNPRYQVTQFGKPVTLSCSQTLNHNVMYWYQQKSSQAPKLLFHYYDKDFNNEADTPDNFQSRRPNTSFCFLDIRSPGLGDTAMYLCATSRRDRGLEGYTFGSGTRLTVV.

The chain is built from TRBV19 and TRBJ1-5; D unresolved. The CDR3 totals 13 residues. The V gene lost 7 bases and the J gene lost 0 bases, with 7 bases spanning the gap. Germline CDR1 reads LNHDA; CDR2 reads SQIVND (reference sequence). CDR3 loop: CASMANSNQPQHF. The CDR3 coding sequence is TGTGCCAGTATGGCGAATAGCAATCAGCCCCAGCATTTT.

The chain uses TRBV11-2 and TRBJ1-2; no definite D call. The CDR3 has 14 amino acids. From germline, CDR1 is SGHAT and CDR2 FQNNGV. Trimming cost V 0 bases and J 4 bases, with 9 bases left between them. The CDR3 DNA reads as TGTGCCAGCAGCTTAGATCTCGTGCGCTATGGCTACACCTTC. Protein sequence: CASSLDLVRYGYTF. The complete variable domain, with remaining parts taken from reference TRBV11-2 and TRBJ1-2, reads EAGVAQSPRYKIIEKRQSVAFWCNPISGHATLYWYQQILGQGPKLLIQFQNNGVVDDSQLPKDRFSAERLKGVDSTLKIQPAKLEDSAVYLCASSLDLVRYGYTFGSGTRLTVV.

The chain combines TRBV6-5 with TRBJ1-5; no reliable D call. The length of the CDR3 is 13 residues. The V and J ends lost 0 bases and 5 bases respectively, with 5 bases between them. From germline, CDR1 is MNHEY and CDR2 SVGAGI. In DNA form, the CDR3 reads TGTGCCAGCAGTTACTCCCAGGATCAGCCCCAGCATTTT. As protein: CASSYSQDQPQHF.

This sequence joins TRBV5-6 and TRBJ2-1, with TRBD2 matching 10 bases. The V and J ends lost 4 bases and 8 bases, in that order; junction bases with no gene match: 18. The length of the CDR3 is 18 residues. CDR1 and CDR2 from the germline V gene are SGHDT and YYEEEE. The chain's CDR3 is CASSPGPQREGLMYEQFF. For the CDR3, the DNA is TGTGCCAGCAGCCCCGGCCCCCAGCGGGAGGGCCTAATGTATGAGCAGTTCTTC.

The chain joins TRBV18 to TRBJ1-2, with D possibly matching TRBD1 (5 bases). Between the trimmed V and J ends, which lost 8 bases and 4 bases, there was a span of 26 bases. Germline CDR1 is KGHSH and CDR2 is LQKENI. The CDR3 is made up of 17 amino acids. DNA for the CDR3: TGTGCCAGCACAGAATCCGGGACCCCAACGTCCGGCTATGGCTACACCTTC. Its protein is CASTESGTPTSGYGYTF.

V and J are TRBV11-2 and TRBJ1-1; D unclear. Germline V gives CDR1 SGHAT, CDR2 FQNNGV. The V end was cut by 5 bases, the J end by 2 bases, with 15 bases between. This CDR3 is 15 amino acids long. CDR3 DNA sequence: TGTGCCAGCAGCCCTCCCAGAGGCCAAAACACTGAAGCTTTCTTT. This gives the protein CASSPPRGQNTEAFF.

The rearrangement uses TRBV9 and TRBJ2-2; 9 nucleotides align to TRBD2. V shed 4 bases, J shed 3 bases, and the junction held 4 bases outside the gene matches. The CDR3 spans 15 residues. Per the germline V gene, CDR1 is SGDLS and CDR2 is YYNGEE. CDR3 sequence (DNA): TGTGCCAGCAGCTTTAGCGGGGGATACACCGGGGAGCTGTTTTTT. This codes for CASSFSGGYTGELFF.

The genes are TRBV29-1 and TRBJ2-7; perhaps TRBD2 as D (5 bases). The V and J ends lost 3 bases and 1 base respectively, with 16 bases between them. The CDR3 spans 15 residues. The germline V gene encodes CDR1 SQVTM and CDR2 ANQGSEA. CDR3 DNA sequence: TGCAGCGTTGACGAATTCGTCGAGGGATCCTACGAGCAGTACTTC. Translation: CSVDEFVEGSYEQYF.

The chain uses TRBV19 and TRBJ1-2; 8 positions agree with TRBD1. The CDR3 totals 15 residues. Germline CDR1 reads LNHDA; CDR2 reads SQIVND (reference sequence). V gave up 3 bases and J gave up 3 bases; unmatched junction bases: 6. The CDR3 loop is CASSILQGAYYGYTF. Here the CDR3 DNA reads TGTGCCAGTAGTATCCTTCAGGGGGCATACTATGGCTACACCTTC.

The rearrangement uses TRBV3-1 (or the pseudogene TRBV3-2) and TRBJ1-2; 7 bases agree with TRBD1. The CDR3 runs 16 residues. Germline V gene sequence: CDR1 LGHDT, CDR2 YNNKEL (reference sequence). V shed 0 bases, J shed 3 bases, and the junction held 7 bases outside the gene matches. The CDR3 sequence: CASSQDPRTGDYGYTF. DNA for the CDR3: TGTGCCAGCAGCCAAGACCCTAGGACAGGAGACTATGGCTACACCTTC.